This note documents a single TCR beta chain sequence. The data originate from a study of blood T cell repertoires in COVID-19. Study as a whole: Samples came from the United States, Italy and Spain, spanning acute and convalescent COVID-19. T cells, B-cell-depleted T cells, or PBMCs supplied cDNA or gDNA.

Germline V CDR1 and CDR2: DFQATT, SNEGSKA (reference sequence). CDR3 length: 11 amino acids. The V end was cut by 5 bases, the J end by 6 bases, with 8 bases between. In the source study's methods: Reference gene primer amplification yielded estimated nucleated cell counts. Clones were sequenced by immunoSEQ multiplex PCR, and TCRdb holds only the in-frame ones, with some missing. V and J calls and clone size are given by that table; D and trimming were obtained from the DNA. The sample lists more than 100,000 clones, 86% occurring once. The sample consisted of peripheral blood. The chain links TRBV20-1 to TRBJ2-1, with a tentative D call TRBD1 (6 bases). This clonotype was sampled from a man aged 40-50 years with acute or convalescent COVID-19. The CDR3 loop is CSAFRGNEQFF. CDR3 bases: TGCAGTGCTTTCAGGGGCAATGAGCAGTTCTTC.